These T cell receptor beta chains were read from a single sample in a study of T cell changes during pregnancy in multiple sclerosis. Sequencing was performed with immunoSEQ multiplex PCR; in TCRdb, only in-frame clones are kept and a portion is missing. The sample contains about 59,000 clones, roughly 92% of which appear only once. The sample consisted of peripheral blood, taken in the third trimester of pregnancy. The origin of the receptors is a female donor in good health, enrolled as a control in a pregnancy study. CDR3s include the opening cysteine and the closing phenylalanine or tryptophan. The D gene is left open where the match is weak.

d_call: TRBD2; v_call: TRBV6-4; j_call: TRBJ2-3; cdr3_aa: CASSEGTSGTDTQYF; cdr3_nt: TGTGCCAGCAGTGAGGGGACTAGCGGCACAGATACGCAGTATTTT
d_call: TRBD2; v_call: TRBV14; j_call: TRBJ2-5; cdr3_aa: CASSQVRDYSQETQYF; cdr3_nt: TGTGCCAGCAGCCAAGTGCGGGACTACTCCCAAGAGACCCAGTACTTC
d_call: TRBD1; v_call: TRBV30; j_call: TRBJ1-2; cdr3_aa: CAWSSYGQGSGYTF; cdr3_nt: TGTGCCTGGAGTTCCTACGGACAGGGGTCCGGCTACACCTTC
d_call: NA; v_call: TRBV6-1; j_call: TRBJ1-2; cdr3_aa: CASRIDIANYGYTF; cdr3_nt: TGTGCCAGCAGGATTGATATAGCTAACTATGGCTACACCTTC
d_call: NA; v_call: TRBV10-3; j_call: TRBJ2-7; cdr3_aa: CAISESLGYEQYF; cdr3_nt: TGTGCCATCAGTGAGTCGCTAGGCTACGAGCAGTACTTC
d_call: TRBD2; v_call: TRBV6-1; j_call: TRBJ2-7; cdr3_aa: CASSSWGEGIYEQYF; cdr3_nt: TGTGCCAGCAGCTCTTGGGGGGAGGGTATATACGAGCAGTACTTC
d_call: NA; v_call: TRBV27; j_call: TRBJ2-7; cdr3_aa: CASSPHNSYEQYF; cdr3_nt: TGTGCCAGCAGTCCGCACAACTCCTACGAGCAGTACTTC
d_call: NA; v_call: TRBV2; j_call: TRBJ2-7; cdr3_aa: CASRRTDEQYF; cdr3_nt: TGTGCCAGTAGGAGGACAGACGAGCAGTACTTC
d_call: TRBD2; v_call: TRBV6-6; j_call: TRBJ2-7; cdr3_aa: CASSYGGGPHEQYF; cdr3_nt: TGTGCCAGCAGTTACGGGGGAGGGCCCCACGAGCAGTACTTC
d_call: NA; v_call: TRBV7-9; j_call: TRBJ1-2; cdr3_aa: CASSSGEGGPYGYTF; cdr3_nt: TGTGCCAGCAGCTCCGGGGAAGGGGGACCCTATGGCTACACCTTC
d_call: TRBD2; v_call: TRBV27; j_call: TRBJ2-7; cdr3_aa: CASSLAGTTPMQQYF; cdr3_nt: TGTGCCAGCAGTCTGGCCGGGACTACCCCTATGCAGCAGTACTTC